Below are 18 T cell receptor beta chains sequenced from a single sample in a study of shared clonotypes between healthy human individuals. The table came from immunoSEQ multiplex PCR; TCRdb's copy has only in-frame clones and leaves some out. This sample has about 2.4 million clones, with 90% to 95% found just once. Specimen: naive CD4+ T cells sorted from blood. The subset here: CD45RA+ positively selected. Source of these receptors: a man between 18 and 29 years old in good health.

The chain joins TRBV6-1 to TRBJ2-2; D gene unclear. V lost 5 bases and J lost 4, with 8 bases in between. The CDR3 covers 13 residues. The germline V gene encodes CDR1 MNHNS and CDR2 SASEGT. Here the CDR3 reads CASSIEATGELFF. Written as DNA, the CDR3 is TGTGCCAGCAGTATTGAAGCCACCGGGGAGCTGTTTTTT.

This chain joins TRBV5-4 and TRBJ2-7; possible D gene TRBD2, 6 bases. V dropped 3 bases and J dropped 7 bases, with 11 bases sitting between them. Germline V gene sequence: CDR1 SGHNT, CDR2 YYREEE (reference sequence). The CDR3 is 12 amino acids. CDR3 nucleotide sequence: TGTGCCAGCAGCTCCCCTAGCGAGGAGCAGTACTTC. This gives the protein CASSSPSEEQYF.

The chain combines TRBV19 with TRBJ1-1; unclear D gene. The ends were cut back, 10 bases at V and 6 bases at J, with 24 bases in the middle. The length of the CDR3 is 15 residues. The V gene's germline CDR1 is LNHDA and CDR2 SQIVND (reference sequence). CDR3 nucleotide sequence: TGTGCCACCCTAAAGGAGTCCTCCAGAGTCGCTGAAGCTTTCTTT. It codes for CATLKESSRVAEAFF.

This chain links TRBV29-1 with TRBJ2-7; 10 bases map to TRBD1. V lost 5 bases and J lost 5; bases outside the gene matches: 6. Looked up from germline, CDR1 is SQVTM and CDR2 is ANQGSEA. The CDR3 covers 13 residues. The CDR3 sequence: CSVWGQGKNEQYF. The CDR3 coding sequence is TGCAGCGTTTGGGGACAGGGGAAGAACGAGCAGTACTTC.

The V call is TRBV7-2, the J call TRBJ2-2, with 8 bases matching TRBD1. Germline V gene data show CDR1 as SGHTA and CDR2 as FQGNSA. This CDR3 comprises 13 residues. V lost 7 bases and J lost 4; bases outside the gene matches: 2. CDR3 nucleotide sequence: TGTGCCAGCAACGGACAGGGCACCGGGGAGCTGTTTTTT. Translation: CASNGQGTGELFF.

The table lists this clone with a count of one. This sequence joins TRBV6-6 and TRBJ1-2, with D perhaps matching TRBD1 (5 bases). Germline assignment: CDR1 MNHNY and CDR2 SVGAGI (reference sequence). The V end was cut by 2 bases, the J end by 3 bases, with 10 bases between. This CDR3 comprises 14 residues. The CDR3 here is CASSYKGIDYGYTF. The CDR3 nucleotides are TGTGCCAGCAGTTACAAGGGGATCGACTATGGCTACACCTTC.

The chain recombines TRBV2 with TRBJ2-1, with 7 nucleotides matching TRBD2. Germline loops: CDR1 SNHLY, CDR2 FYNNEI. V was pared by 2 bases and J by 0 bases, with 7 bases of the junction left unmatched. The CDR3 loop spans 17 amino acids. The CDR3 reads CASSEFPAGDSYNEQFF. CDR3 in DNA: TGTGCCAGCAGTGAATTTCCGGCGGGAGACTCCTACAATGAGCAGTTCTTC.

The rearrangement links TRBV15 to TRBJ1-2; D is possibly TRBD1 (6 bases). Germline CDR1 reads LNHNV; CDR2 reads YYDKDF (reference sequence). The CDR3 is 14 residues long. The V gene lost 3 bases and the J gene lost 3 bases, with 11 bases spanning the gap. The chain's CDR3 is CATSRTSGDYGYTF. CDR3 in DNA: TGTGCCACCAGCAGGACCTCAGGGGACTATGGCTACACCTTC.

CDR3 residues: CASSAQQLNTEAFF. The CDR3 coding sequence is TGTGCCAGCAGCGCGCAGCAATTGAACACTGAAGCTTTCTTT. The V gene is TRBV9, the J gene TRBJ1-1, with D uncertain. The CDR3 covers 14 residues. Germline-derived CDR1 and CDR2 are SGDLS and YYNGEE. The germline V and J ends were trimmed by 3 bases and 0 bases, with 9 bases remaining between them.

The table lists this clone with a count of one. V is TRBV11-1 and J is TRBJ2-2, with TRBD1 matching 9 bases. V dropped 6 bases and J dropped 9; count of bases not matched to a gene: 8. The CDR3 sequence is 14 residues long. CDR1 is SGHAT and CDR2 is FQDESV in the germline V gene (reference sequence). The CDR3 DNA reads TGTGCCAGCAGTTACAGGGGGCAAGTCAGGGAGCTGTTTTTT. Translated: CASSYRGQVRELFF.

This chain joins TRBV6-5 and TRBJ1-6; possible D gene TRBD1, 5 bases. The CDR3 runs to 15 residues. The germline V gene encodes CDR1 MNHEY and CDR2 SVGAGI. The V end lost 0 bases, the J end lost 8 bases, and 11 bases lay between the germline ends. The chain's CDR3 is CASSYSGGVHSPLHF. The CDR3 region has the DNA TGTGCCAGCAGTTACTCGGGGGGGGTGCATTCACCCCTCCACTTT.

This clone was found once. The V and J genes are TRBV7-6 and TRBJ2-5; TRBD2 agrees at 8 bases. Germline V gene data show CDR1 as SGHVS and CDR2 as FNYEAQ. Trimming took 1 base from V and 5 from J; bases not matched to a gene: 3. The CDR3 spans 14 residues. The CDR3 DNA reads TGTGCCAGCAGCTTAGAAGCGGGGGTGGAGACCCAGTACTTC. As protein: CASSLEAGVETQYF.

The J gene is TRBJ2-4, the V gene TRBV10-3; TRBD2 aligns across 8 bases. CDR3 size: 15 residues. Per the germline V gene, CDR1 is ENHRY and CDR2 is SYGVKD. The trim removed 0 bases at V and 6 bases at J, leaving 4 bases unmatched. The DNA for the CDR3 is TGTGCCATCAGTGAGTCGGCGGGAGGTATAAACATTCAGTACTTC. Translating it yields CAISESAGGINIQYF.

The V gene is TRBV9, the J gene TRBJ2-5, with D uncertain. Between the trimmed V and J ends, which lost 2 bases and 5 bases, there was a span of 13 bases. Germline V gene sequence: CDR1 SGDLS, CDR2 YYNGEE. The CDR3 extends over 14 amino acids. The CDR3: CASSVAGWMETQYF. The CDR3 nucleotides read TGTGCCAGCAGCGTGGCCGGGTGGATGGAGACCCAGTACTTC.

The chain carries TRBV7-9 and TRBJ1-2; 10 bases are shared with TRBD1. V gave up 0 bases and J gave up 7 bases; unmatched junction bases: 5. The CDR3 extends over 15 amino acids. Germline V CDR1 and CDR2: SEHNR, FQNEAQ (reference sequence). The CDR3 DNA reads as TGTGCCAGCAGCTTAGCCGAGACAGGGGGCCGTGGCTACACCTTC. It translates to CASSLAETGGRGYTF.

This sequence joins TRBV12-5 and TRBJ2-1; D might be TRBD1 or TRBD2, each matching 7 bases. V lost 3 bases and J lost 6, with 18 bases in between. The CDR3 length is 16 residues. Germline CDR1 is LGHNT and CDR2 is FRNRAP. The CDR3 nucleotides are TGTGCTAGTGGTTTCCGGGGGAGGGGACAGAGCAATGAGCAGTTCTTC. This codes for CASGFRGRGQSNEQFF.

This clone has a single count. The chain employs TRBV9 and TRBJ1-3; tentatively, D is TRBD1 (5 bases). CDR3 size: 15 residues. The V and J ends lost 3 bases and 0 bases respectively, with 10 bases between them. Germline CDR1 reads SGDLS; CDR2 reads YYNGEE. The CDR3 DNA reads TGTGCCAGCAGCGAAACAGGTTACTCTGGAAACACCATATATTTT. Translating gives CASSETGYSGNTIYF.

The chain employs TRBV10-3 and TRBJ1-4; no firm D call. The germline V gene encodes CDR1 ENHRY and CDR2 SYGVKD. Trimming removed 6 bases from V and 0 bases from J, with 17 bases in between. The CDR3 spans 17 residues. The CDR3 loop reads CAISNTAGMTTNEKLFF. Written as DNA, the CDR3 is TGTGCCATCAGCAATACTGCGGGAATGACAACTAATGAAAAACTGTTTTTT.